The 18 T cell receptor beta chains given below trace back to one sample, sequenced in a study of cytomegalovirus exposure and HLA in healthy donors. PCR was performed using 60 Vbeta and 13 Jbeta primers. Libraries were prepared by immunoSEQ multiplex PCR; TCRdb keeps only in-frame clonotypes and omits some of them. The table includes 75,000 to 95,000 clones, approximately 57% detected once. Sequencing used PBMCs. All receptors derive from a woman aged 30 to 39 in good health and CMV-seronegative.

V is TRBV5-1 and J is TRBJ2-2; 12 nucleotides align to TRBD2. V was clipped by 3 bases and J by 7 bases; unmatched bases: 4. Germline lookup yields CDR1 SGHRS and CDR2 YFSETQ. This CDR3 has 15 amino acids. CDR3 sequence reads: CASSSSTSGGGELFF. The CDR3 DNA is TGCGCCAGCAGCTCCTCGACTAGCGGGGGCGGGGAGCTGTTTTTT.

In its sample, this clone was seen once. The genes are TRBV5-1 and TRBJ2-5, with D perhaps TRBD2 (5 bases). TRBJ2-7 explains the end of the DNA better; the J call may be wrong. This CDR3 has 12 amino acids. Germline V gives CDR1 SGHRS, CDR2 YFSETQ. CDR3 coding DNA: TGCGCCAGCAGCCCGGGGAACTACGAGCAGTACTTC. This encodes CASSPGNYEQYF.

J is TRBJ2-1 and V is TRBV5-1; TRBD2 matches 10 bases. Germline lookup yields CDR1 SGHRS and CDR2 YFSETQ. This CDR3 has 14 amino acids. Trimming at V came to 4 bases and at J to 7 bases, leaving 5 bases not matched to a gene. This chain's CDR3 is CASSPRTSGNEQFF. The DNA for the CDR3 is TGCGCCAGCAGCCCTCGGACTAGCGGTAATGAGCAGTTCTTC.

The sample holds a few counts of this clone. The rearrangement joins TRBV5-6 to TRBJ1-5; 7 nucleotides agree with TRBD1. V lost 2 bases, J lost 4 bases, and 9 bases stayed unmatched. CDR3 length: 16 amino acids. CDR1 SGHDT and CDR2 YYEEEE come from the germline V gene. CDR3: CASSLLTGTENQPQHF. The DNA of the CDR3 is TGTGCCAGCAGCTTACTAACGGGGACAGAGAATCAGCCCCAGCATTTT.

This chain joins TRBV5-4 and TRBJ1-2; possible D gene TRBD1, 6 bases. Germline lookup yields CDR1 SGHNT and CDR2 YYREEE (reference sequence). V lost 4 bases to trimming and J lost 0 bases, with 13 bases between them. The CDR3 runs 15 residues. This CDR3 reads CASSRTVPANYGYTF. CDR3 coding DNA: TGTGCCAGCAGCCGGACAGTCCCAGCTAACTATGGCTACACCTTC.

The chain is built from TRBV18 and TRBJ2-2; 9 nucleotides line up with TRBD1. Germline assignment: CDR1 KGHSH and CDR2 LQKENI. Germline trimming cut 6 bases from V and 0 bases from J; bases unmatched to any gene: 14. The CDR3 covers 19 residues. The CDR3 reads CASSPWDRVPDTNTGELFF. The CDR3 DNA reads TGTGCCAGCTCTCCCTGGGACAGGGTCCCAGACACGAACACCGGGGAGCTGTTTTTT.

The J gene is TRBJ1-3, the V gene TRBV5-1; the D gene is possibly TRBD1 (5 bases). The CDR3 has 15 amino acids. In germline, CDR1 is SGHRS, CDR2 YFSETQ. V was cut by 0 bases and J by 2 bases, with 9 bases left in between. The CDR3 region is CASSLEGRAGNTIYF. Here the CDR3 DNA reads TGCGCCAGCAGCTTGGAGGGCAGGGCTGGAAACACCATATATTTT.

CDR3 residues: CASSPDGQGGEQYF. The CDR3, as DNA: TGTGCCAGCAGCCCGGACGGACAGGGGGGAGAGCAGTACTTC. The chain has TRBV7-2 and TRBJ2-7, with TRBD1 matching 10 bases. CDR3 length: 14 residues. Trimming cost V 5 bases and J 7 bases; bases outside gene matches: 8. The germline CDR1 and CDR2 sequences are SGHTA and FQGNSA. Full variable domain (rest looked up from reference TRBV7-2 and TRBJ2-7): GAGVSQSPSNKVTEKGKDVELRCDPISGHTALYWYRQSLGQGLEFLIYFQGNSAPDKSGLPSDRFSAERTGGSVSTLTIQRTQQEDSAVYLCASSPDGQGGEQYFGPGTRLTVT.

J is TRBJ2-1 and V is TRBV5-4, with 10 positions matching TRBD2. The CDR3 contains 15 residues. The germline V gene has CDR1 SGHNT and CDR2 YYREEE (reference sequence). V lost 4 bases, J lost 4 bases, and 5 bases stayed unmatched. The CDR3: CASSPTSGAYNEQFF. For the CDR3, the DNA is TGTGCCAGCAGCCCTACTAGCGGGGCATACAATGAGCAGTTCTTC.

The chain uses TRBV4-1 and TRBJ2-5; D may be TRBD2 (5 bases). V lost 4 bases and J 2 bases, leaving 17 bases between the germline ends. The CDR3 runs 16 residues. Germline values: CDR1 MGHRA, CDR2 YSYEKL. As DNA, the CDR3 is TGCGCCAGCAGCCCCGATAGGACTGTACGACAAGAGACCCAGTACTTC. As protein: CASSPDRTVRQETQYF.

The chain carries TRBV28 and TRBJ2-2; possibly TRBD2 for D (6 bases). The V gene's germline CDR1 is MDHEN and CDR2 SYDVKM. CDR3 size: 14 residues. Trimming stripped 3 bases from V and 2 bases from J, with 7 bases between. Here the CDR3 DNA reads TGTGCCAGCAGTTTGGGGGGAAACACCGGGGAGCTGTTTTTT. This translates into CASSLGGNTGELFF.

This chain uses TRBV10-3 with TRBJ2-3; weak D call: TRBD1 (6 bases). This CDR3 has 13 amino acids. The V gene's germline CDR1 is ENHRY and CDR2 SYGVKD. Trimming stripped 10 bases from V and 2 bases from J, with 13 bases between. The CDR3 loop is CATWDTFTDTQYF. As DNA, the CDR3 is TGTGCCACCTGGGACACATTCACAGATACGCAGTATTTT.

This chain connects TRBV27 to TRBJ2-7, with 12 bases that match TRBD2. CDR3 length equals 15 residues. Per the germline V gene, CDR1 is MNHEY and CDR2 is SMNVEV (reference sequence). V lost 6 bases to trimming and J lost 2 bases; unmatched junction nucleotides: 5. The CDR3 protein is CASSPSGRATYEQYF. CDR3 coding DNA: TGTGCCAGCAGCCCTAGCGGGAGGGCCACCTACGAGCAGTACTTC.

The chain joins TRBV6-5 to TRBJ2-3; D uncertain. In germline, CDR1 is MNHEY, CDR2 SVGAGI. V was cut by 6 bases and J by 1 base, with 5 bases left in between. The CDR3 sequence is 12 residues long. In nucleotides, the CDR3 is TGTGCCAGCAGCCCAGGCACAGATACGCAGTATTTT. Protein product: CASSPGTDTQYF.

This clone appeared once. The J gene is TRBJ2-4, the V gene TRBV5-1; tentative D call: TRBD1 (6 bases). The CDR3 loop spans 14 amino acids. Trimming pared 0 bases from V and 14 bases from J, leaving 18 bases between. From germline, CDR1 is SGHRS and CDR2 YFSETQ. The CDR3 coding sequence is TGCGCCAGCAGCTTGGTACTCAAACAGGGAGTCGAGTACTTC. Encoded protein: CASSLVLKQGVEYF.

V gene TRBV5-1 combines with J gene TRBJ2-2; 7 bases are a match to TRBD1. Germline values: CDR1 SGHRS, CDR2 YFSETQ. The CDR3 covers 16 residues. V lost 2 bases, J lost 3 bases, and 7 bases stayed unmatched. The CDR3 nucleotides are TGCGCCAGCAGCTTAGATGACAGGGAGTACACCGGGGAGCTGTTTTTT. Residues: CASSLDDREYTGELFF.

This clone was detected only once. The chain is built from TRBV5-4 and TRBJ2-5; a weak D match, TRBD1 (6 bases). Germline V lookup: CDR1 SGHNT, CDR2 YYREEE (reference sequence). The CDR3 extends over 16 amino acids. Trimming stripped 1 base from V and 5 bases from J, with 18 bases between. Here the CDR3 reads CASSLPVAGARETQYF. CDR3 DNA sequence: TGTGCCAGCAGCTTGCCGGTGGCAGGGGCTCGGGAGACCCAGTACTTC.

The chain combines TRBV5-8 with TRBJ1-1; 7 bases fit TRBD1. CDR1 is SGHTS and CDR2 is YDEGEE in the germline V gene. There are 14 residues in the CDR3. The junction had 9 bases not matched to a gene; V was cut back by 6 bases and J by 4 bases. Written as DNA, the CDR3 is TGTGCCAGCAAGGTTTCAAGGGGGCCCACTGAAGCTTTCTTT. The encoded protein is CASKVSRGPTEAFF. Variable domain in full (rest from reference TRBV5-8 and TRBJ1-1): EAGVTQSPTHLIKTRGQQATLRCSPISGHTSVYWYQQALGLGLQFLLWYDEGEERNRGNFPPRFSGRQFPNYSSELNVNALELEDSALYLCASKVSRGPTEAFFGQGTRLTVV.